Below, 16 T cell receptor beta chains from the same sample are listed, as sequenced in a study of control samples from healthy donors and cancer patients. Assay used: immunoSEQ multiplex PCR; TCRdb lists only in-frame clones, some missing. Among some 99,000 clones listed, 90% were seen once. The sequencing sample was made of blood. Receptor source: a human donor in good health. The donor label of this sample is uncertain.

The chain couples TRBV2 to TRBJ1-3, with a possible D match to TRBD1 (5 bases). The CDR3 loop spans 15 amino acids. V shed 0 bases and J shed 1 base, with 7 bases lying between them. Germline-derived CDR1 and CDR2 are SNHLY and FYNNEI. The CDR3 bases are TGTGCCAGCAGTGAAGCCTCAGGGTCTGGAAACACCATATATTTT. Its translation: CASSEASGSGNTIYF.

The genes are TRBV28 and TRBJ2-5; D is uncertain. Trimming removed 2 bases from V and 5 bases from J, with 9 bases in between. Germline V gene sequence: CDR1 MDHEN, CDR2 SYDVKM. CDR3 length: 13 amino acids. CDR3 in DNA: TGTGCCAGCAGTTTAGTGGGTCGGGAGACCCAGTACTTC. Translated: CASSLVGRETQYF.

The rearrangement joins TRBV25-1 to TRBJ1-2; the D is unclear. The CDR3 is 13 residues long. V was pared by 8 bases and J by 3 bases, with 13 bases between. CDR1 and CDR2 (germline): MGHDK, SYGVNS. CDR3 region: CASVGEGYYGYTF. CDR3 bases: TGTGCCAGCGTCGGGGAGGGTTACTATGGCTACACCTTC.

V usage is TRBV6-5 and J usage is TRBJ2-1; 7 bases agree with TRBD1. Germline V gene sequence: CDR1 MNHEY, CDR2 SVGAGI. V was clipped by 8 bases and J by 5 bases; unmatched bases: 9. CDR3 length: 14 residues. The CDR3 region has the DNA TGTGCCAGCTCTTATCGACAGGGAGACAATGAGCAGTTCTTC. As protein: CASSYRQGDNEQFF.

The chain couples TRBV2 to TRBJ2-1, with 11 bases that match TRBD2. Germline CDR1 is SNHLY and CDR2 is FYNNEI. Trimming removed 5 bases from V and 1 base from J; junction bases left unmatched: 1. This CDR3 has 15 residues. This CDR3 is CASSSSGGSYNEQFF. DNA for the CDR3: TGTGCCAGCAGTTCTAGCGGGGGGTCCTACAATGAGCAGTTCTTC. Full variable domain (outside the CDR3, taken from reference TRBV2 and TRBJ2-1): EPEVTQTPSHQVTQMGQEVILRCVPISNHLYFYWYRQILGQKVEFLVSFYNNEISEKSEIFDDQFSVERPDGSNFTLKIRSTKLEDSAMYFCASSSSGGSYNEQFFGPGTRLTVL.

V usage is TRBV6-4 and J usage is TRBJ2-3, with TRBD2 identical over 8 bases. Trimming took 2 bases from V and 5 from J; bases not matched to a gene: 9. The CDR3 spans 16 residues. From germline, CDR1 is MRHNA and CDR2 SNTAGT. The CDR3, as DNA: TGTGCCAGCAGTGACGGCGCGGGGGGCAGAAGAGATACGCAGTATTTT. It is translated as CASSDGAGGRRDTQYF.

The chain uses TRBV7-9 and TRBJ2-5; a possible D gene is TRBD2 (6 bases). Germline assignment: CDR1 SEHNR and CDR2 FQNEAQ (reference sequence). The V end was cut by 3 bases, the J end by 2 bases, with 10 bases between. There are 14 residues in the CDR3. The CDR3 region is CASSLGGGQETQYF. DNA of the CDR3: TGTGCCAGCAGCTTGGGCGGAGGGCAAGAGACCCAGTACTTC.

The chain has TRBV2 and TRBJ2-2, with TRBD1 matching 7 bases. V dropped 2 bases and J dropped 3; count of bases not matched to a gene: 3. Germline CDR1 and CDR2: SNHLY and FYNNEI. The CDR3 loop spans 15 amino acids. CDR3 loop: CASSEYRGYTGELFF. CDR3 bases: TGTGCCAGCAGTGAATACAGGGGATACACCGGGGAGCTGTTTTTT.

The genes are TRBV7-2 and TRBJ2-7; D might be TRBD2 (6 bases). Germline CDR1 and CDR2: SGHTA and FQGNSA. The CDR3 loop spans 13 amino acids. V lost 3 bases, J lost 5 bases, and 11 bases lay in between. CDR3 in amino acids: CASSFELANEQYF. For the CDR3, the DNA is TGTGCCAGCAGCTTTGAACTAGCCAACGAGCAGTACTTC. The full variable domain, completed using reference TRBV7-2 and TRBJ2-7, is GAGVSQSPSNKVTEKGKDVELRCDPISGHTALYWYRQSLGQGLEFLIYFQGNSAPDKSGLPSDRFSAERTGGSVSTLTIQRTQQEDSAVYLCASSFELANEQYFGPGTRLTVT.

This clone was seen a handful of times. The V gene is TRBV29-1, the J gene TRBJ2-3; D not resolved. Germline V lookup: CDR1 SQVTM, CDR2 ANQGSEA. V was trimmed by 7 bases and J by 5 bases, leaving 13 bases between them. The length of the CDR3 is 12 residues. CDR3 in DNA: TGCAGCGCCTCGGACCCAGGAGATACGCAGTATTTT. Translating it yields CSASDPGDTQYF.

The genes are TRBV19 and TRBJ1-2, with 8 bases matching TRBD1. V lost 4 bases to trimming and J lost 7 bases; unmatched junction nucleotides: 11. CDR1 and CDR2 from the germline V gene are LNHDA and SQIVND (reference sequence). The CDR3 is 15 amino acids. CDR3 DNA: TGTGCCAGTAGTAACCCTGGACAGGGCATTCTTGGCTACACCTTC. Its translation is CASSNPGQGILGYTF.

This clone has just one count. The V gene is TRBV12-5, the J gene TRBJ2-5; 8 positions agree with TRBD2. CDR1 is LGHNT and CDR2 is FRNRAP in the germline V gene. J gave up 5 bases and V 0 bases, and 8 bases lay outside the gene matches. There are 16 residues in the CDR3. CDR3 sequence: CASGLVLAGGGETQYF. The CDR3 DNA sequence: TGTGCTAGTGGTTTGGTACTGGCGGGGGGTGGGGAGACCCAGTACTTC.

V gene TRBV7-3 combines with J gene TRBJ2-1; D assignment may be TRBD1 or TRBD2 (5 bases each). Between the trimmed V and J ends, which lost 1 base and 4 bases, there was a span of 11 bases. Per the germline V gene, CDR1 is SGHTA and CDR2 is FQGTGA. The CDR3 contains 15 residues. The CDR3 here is CASSLRQGVYNEQFF. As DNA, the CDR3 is TGTGCCAGCAGCTTAAGGCAGGGAGTGTACAATGAGCAGTTCTTC.

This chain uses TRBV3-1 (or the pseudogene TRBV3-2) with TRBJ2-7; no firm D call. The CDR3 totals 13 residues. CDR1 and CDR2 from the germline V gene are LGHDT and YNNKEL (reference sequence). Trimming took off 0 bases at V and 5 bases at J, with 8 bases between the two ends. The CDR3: CASSQEQRNEQYF. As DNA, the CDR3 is TGTGCCAGCAGCCAAGAGCAAAGGAACGAGCAGTACTTC.

The CDR3 spells CASSIFLGETQYF. In DNA, the CDR3 is TGTGCCAGTAGTATATTCCTAGGGGAGACCCAGTACTTC. The rearrangement links TRBV19 to TRBJ2-5; D gene unclear. The CDR3 runs 13 residues. Trimming took 2 bases from V and 5 from J, leaving 9 bases between them. In germline, CDR1 is LNHDA, CDR2 SQIVND (reference sequence).

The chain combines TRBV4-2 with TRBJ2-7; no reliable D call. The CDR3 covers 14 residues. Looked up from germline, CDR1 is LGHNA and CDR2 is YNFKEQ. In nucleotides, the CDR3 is TGTGCCGGCAGCCAAGAGGTGCTCTCCTACGAGCAGTACGTC. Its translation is CAGSQEVLSYEQYV.